This T cell receptor beta chain derives from a study of identifying expanded T cells in peripheral blood. The V segment lost 4 bases and the J segment 4 bases; nucleotides outside the gene matches: 16. CDR1 and CDR2 (germline): MGHRA, YSYEKL. The CDR3 has 17 amino acids. In the case of this clone: The antigen remains undetermined.

Study-wide findings and caveats: Technical replicates showed approximately 1.2 changed clones; approximately two weeks 15 to 20; four weeks 19. Across healthy donors, higher total template counts meant significantly greater two-week count variance.

During the collection period, no donor immune events like infections were recorded. Profiled with immunoSEQ multiplex PCR; TCRdb holds only in-frame clones, not every one. The data hold about 78,000 clones, with 84% observed a single time. The clonotype was recovered from a person aged 18-70 years in good health. The specimen sequenced was blood. V and J are TRBV4-1 and TRBJ2-7; 7 bases fit TRBD2. The CDR3 reads CASSPRKPAGSEYEQYF. CDR3 in DNA: TGCGCCAGCAGCCCAAGAAAGCCAGCGGGATCGGAATACGAGCAGTACTTC.